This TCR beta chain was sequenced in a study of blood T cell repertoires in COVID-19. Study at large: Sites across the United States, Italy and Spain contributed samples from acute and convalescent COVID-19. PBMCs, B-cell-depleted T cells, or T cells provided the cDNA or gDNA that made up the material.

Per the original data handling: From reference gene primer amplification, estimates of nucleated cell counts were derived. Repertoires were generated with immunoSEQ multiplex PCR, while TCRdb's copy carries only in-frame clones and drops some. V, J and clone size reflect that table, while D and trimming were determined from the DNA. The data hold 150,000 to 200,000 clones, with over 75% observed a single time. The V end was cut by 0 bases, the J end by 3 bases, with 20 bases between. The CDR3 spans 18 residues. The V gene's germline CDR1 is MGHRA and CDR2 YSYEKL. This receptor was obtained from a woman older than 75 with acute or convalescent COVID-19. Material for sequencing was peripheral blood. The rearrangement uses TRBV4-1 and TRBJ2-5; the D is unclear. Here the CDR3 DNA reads TGCGCCAGCAGCCAAGATTATCCCCCACAGTGGCCGAAAGAGACCCAGTACTTC. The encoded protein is CASSQDYPPQWPKETQYF.